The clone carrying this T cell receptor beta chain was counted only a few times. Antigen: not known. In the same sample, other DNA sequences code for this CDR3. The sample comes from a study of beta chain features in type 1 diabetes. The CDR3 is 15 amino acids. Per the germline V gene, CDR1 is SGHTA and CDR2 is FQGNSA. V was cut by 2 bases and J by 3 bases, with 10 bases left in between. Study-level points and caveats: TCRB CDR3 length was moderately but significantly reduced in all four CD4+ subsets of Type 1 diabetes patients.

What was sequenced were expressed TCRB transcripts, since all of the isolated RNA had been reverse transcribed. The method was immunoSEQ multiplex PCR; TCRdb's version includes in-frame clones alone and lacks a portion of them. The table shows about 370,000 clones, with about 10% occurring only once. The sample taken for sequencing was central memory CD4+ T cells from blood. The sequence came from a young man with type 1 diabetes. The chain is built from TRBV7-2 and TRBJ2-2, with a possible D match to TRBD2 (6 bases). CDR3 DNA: TGTGCCAGCAGCTTACGGGGAGGTGACACCGGGGAGCTGTTTTTT. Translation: CASSLRGGDTGELFF.